These 2 T cell receptor beta chains were all obtained from the same sample, sequenced in a study of blood T cell repertoires in COVID-19 (dated by TCRdb to about 2020). Library prep was done by the immunoSEQ multiplex PCR assay. In its TCRdb copy, this immuneACCESS table keeps in-frame sequences only and misses some clones. Where compared with another copy, unresolved V genes explain less than half of these, and the others have no known cause. Present in this sample are 150,000 to 200,000 clones, 89% of which were seen just once. The leading ten clones occupy about 0.8% of the sample. The sample taken for sequencing was PBMCs or T cells enriched from blood (not recorded which). These receptors all stem from a woman aged 18-30 years who had recovered from COVID-19.

The V call is TRBV28, the J call TRBJ1-4; 9 nucleotides line up with TRBD1. The CDR3 totals 14 residues. Unmatched junction bases numbered 9, after V lost 11 bases and J lost 5 bases. Germline CDR1 MDHEN, CDR2 SYDVKM. This chain's CDR3 is CAYLLGTGNEKLFF. The CDR3, as DNA: TGTGCCTACCTCTTGGGGACAGGGAATGAAAAACTGTTTTTT.

The chain employs TRBV2 and TRBJ1-1, with a tentative D call TRBD1 (5 bases). V was cut by 6 bases and J by 7 bases, with 12 bases left in between. The CDR3 runs to 12 residues. The V gene's germline CDR1 is SNHLY and CDR2 FYNNEI. CDR3 coding DNA: TGTGCCAGCAGGGGGGGACCGGATGAAGCTTTCTTT. It is translated as CASRGGPDEAFF.